The rows below give T cell receptor beta chains drawn from one sample of a study of human T cells and chemical hapten exposure. TCRdb reanalysed the RACE reads using MiXCR and keeps one entry per CDR3 protein. The table lists around 150,000 distinct CDR3 sequences, 25% to 35% of them singletons. This sample comprised whole blood, obtained in connection with sensitization to the hapten diphenylcyclopropenone (DPC). These TCRs come from a woman aged 18-29 years with alopecia areata. Some clones in this sample may be carry-over from other donors' samples. CDR3s include the opening cysteine and the closing phenylalanine or tryptophan. Fields, in order: J gene, clone size, V gene, D gene, CDR3 DNA, CDR3 protein. A D gene is named only where the DNA matches it firmly. Rows give clone size only sometimes, using once, few, many, or a class for an expanded clone.

J gene: TRBJ2-1; clone size: few; V gene: TRBV5-1; D gene: NA; CDR3 DNA: TGCGCCAGCAGACCGAGTCGGGACCGGAACGTTGCGCAGTTCTTC; CDR3 protein: CASRPSRDRNVAQFF
J gene: TRBJ2-3; clone size: NA; V gene: TRBV20-1; D gene: NA; CDR3 DNA: TGCAGTGCAACGGATAGGGACACAGATACGCAGTATTTT; CDR3 protein: CSATDRDTDTQYF
J gene: TRBJ1-6; clone size: few; V gene: TRBV5-4; D gene: NA; CDR3 DNA: TGTGCCAGCAGCCGGGACCAGGGTCTAGGATCACCCCTCCACTTT; CDR3 protein: CASSRDQGLGSPLHF
J gene: TRBJ1-1; clone size: NA; V gene: TRBV6-1; D gene: NA; CDR3 DNA: TGTGCCAGCAGTGAAGATGAGGGGTTCAGGACTGAAGCTTTCTTT; CDR3 protein: CASSEDEGFRTEAFF
J gene: TRBJ2-4; clone size: few; V gene: TRBV11-2; D gene: TRBD2; CDR3 DNA: TGTGCCAGCAGCCCTGGACTAGCGGGGGGGTACTTCGGGAACAAAAACATTCAGTACTTC; CDR3 protein: CASSPGLAGGYFGNKNIQYF
J gene: TRBJ2-3; clone size: NA; V gene: TRBV20-1; D gene: TRBD1; CDR3 DNA: TGCAGTGCTAGAGATGCGGACAGGCTTAGCACAGATACGCAGTATTTT; CDR3 protein: CSARDADRLSTDTQYF
J gene: TRBJ1-2; clone size: NA; V gene: TRBV5-6; D gene: TRBD1; CDR3 DNA: TGTGCCAGCAGTACCATCAGACAGGGAGCTAACTATGGCTACACCTTC; CDR3 protein: CASSTIRQGANYGYTF
J gene: TRBJ2-1; clone size: NA; V gene: TRBV27; D gene: TRBD2; CDR3 DNA: TGTGCCAGCAGTTCGGGCGGGGGGGCTGGTGAGCAGTTCTTC; CDR3 protein: CASSSGGGAGEQFF
J gene: TRBJ1-1; clone size: few; V gene: TRBV12-3/TRBV12-4; D gene: NA; CDR3 DNA: TGTGCCAGCAGTCACAGGAATTTCATGAACACTGAAGCTTTCTTT; CDR3 protein: CASSHRNFMNTEAFF
J gene: TRBJ1-4; clone size: few; V gene: TRBV6-1; D gene: NA; CDR3 DNA: TGTGCCAGCAGTGAACGACTTAAAAAACTGTTTTTT; CDR3 protein: CASSERLKKLFF
J gene: TRBJ2-7; clone size: NA; V gene: TRBV25-1; D gene: NA; CDR3 DNA: TGTGCCAGCAGTGACAGGGGACGCTACGAGCAGTACTTC; CDR3 protein: CASSDRGRYEQYF
J gene: TRBJ2-1; clone size: NA; V gene: TRBV7-9; D gene: TRBD1; CDR3 DNA: TGTGCCAGCAGCTCTTACAGGGGATACAATGAGCAGTTCTTC; CDR3 protein: CASSSYRGYNEQFF
J gene: TRBJ1-1; clone size: NA; V gene: TRBV7-9; D gene: NA; CDR3 DNA: TGTGCCAGCAGCTTCCTTCAGGTGGTTTTAAACACTGAAGCTTTCTTT; CDR3 protein: CASSFLQVVLNTEAFF
J gene: TRBJ1-2; clone size: many; V gene: TRBV5-6; D gene: NA; CDR3 DNA: TGTGCCAGCAGCTTGGTTGGTGTGTATGGCTACACCTTC; CDR3 protein: CASSLVGVYGYTF
J gene: TRBJ2-1; clone size: many; V gene: TRBV25-1; D gene: NA; CDR3 DNA: TGTGCCAGCAAAAGTTTCGTTGAGCAGTTCTTC; CDR3 protein: CASKSFVEQFF
J gene: TRBJ1-1; clone size: once; V gene: TRBV7-9; D gene: TRBD1; CDR3 DNA: TGTGCCAGCAGCCGAGTCCCGGGACAGGGGTATAGTTGGGCCACTGAAGCTTTCTTT; CDR3 protein: CASSRVPGQGYSWATEAFF
J gene: TRBJ2-1; clone size: NA; V gene: TRBV11-1; D gene: TRBD2; CDR3 DNA: TGTGCCAGCAGCTTCCTCCCAGGGAGGGATGAGCAGTTCTTC; CDR3 protein: CASSFLPGRDEQFF
J gene: TRBJ2-1; clone size: NA; V gene: TRBV20-1; D gene: NA; CDR3 DNA: TGCAGTGCTAGTAAGTTCCTCAGCTCCTACAATGAGCAGTTCTTC; CDR3 protein: CSASKFLSSYNEQFF
J gene: TRBJ1-5; clone size: NA; V gene: TRBV4-1; D gene: NA; CDR3 DNA: TGCGCCAGCAGCCCTAGTCGTAGCAATCAGCCCCAGCATTTT; CDR3 protein: CASSPSRSNQPQHF
J gene: TRBJ1-5; clone size: NA; V gene: TRBV4-1; D gene: NA; CDR3 DNA: TGCGCCAGCAGCCAAGAGGTGGCAGGGAGAGATCAGCCCCAGCATTTT; CDR3 protein: CASSQEVAGRDQPQHF
J gene: TRBJ1-4; clone size: NA; V gene: TRBV4-2; D gene: NA; CDR3 DNA: TGTGCCAGCAGCCAAGGGGGAATGGGAGGTAATGAAAAACTGTTTTTT; CDR3 protein: CASSQGGMGGNEKLFF
J gene: TRBJ1-3; clone size: NA; V gene: TRBV5-1; D gene: NA; CDR3 DNA: TGCGCCAGCAGCTTGATCCAGAGTACGGGCTCTGGAAACACCATATATTTT; CDR3 protein: CASSLIQSTGSGNTIYF
J gene: TRBJ1-2; clone size: few; V gene: TRBV6-2/TRBV6-3; D gene: NA; CDR3 DNA: TGTGCCAGCAGTCGACAGTGGATCGACAACTATGGCTACACCTTC; CDR3 protein: CASSRQWIDNYGYTF
J gene: TRBJ1-1; clone size: few; V gene: TRBV15; D gene: NA; CDR3 DNA: TGTGCCACCAGCAGTCCGGGACGGACGAACACTGAAGCTTTCTTT; CDR3 protein: CATSSPGRTNTEAFF
J gene: TRBJ2-3; clone size: few; V gene: TRBV9; D gene: NA; CDR3 DNA: TGTGCCAGCAGCGTAGGACTCCTTCCCACAGATACGCAGTATTTT; CDR3 protein: CASSVGLLPTDTQYF
J gene: TRBJ1-1; clone size: few; V gene: TRBV2; D gene: NA; CDR3 DNA: TGTGCCACCGCAGGGTTTGGCACTGAAGCTTTCTTT; CDR3 protein: CATAGFGTEAFF
J gene: TRBJ1-1; clone size: few; V gene: TRBV29-1; D gene: NA; CDR3 DNA: TGCAGCGTTTCCCTGGGAGGGAACACTGAAGCTTTCTTT; CDR3 protein: CSVSLGGNTEAFF
J gene: TRBJ2-1; clone size: few; V gene: TRBV10-3; D gene: NA; CDR3 DNA: TGTGCCATCAGGGGGCGAGGCAATGAGCAGTTCTTC; CDR3 protein: CAIRGRGNEQFF
J gene: TRBJ2-7; clone size: few; V gene: TRBV6-2/TRBV6-3; D gene: NA; CDR3 DNA: TGTGCCAGCATCGGGCAGAACTCCTACGAGCAGTACTTC; CDR3 protein: CASIGQNSYEQYF
J gene: TRBJ2-7; clone size: few; V gene: TRBV29-1; D gene: NA; CDR3 DNA: TGCAGCGTTGAGAGGGGCCGGCACGAGCAGTACTTC; CDR3 protein: CSVERGRHEQYF
J gene: TRBJ2-7; clone size: NA; V gene: TRBV9; D gene: NA; CDR3 DNA: TGTGCCAGCAGCGTAGGGCAGGACCTCTACGAGCAGTACTTC; CDR3 protein: CASSVGQDLYEQYF
J gene: TRBJ1-3; clone size: few; V gene: TRBV29-1; D gene: NA; CDR3 DNA: TGCAGCGTTGAATGGGCAGGCAGCTCTGGAAACACCATATATTTT; CDR3 protein: CSVEWAGSSGNTIYF
J gene: TRBJ1-6; clone size: NA; V gene: TRBV7-2; D gene: TRBD1; CDR3 DNA: TGTGCCAGCAGCTTAGAAGGGACAGGCGCCTCACCCCTCCACTTT; CDR3 protein: CASSLEGTGASPLHF
J gene: TRBJ1-5; clone size: NA; V gene: TRBV5-6; D gene: NA; CDR3 DNA: TGTGCCAGCAGCTTAAAGATATCGGCAGGTAATCAGCCCCAGCATTTT; CDR3 protein: CASSLKISAGNQPQHF
J gene: TRBJ1-4; clone size: many; V gene: TRBV7-6; D gene: TRBD1; CDR3 DNA: TGTGCCAGCAGCACCGGGACAGTCGCAACTAATGAAAAACTGTTTTTT; CDR3 protein: CASSTGTVATNEKLFF
J gene: TRBJ2-3; clone size: few; V gene: TRBV29-1; D gene: NA; CDR3 DNA: TGCAGCGTTGTTCTCAGCACAGATACGCAGTATTTT; CDR3 protein: CSVVLSTDTQYF
J gene: TRBJ1-5; clone size: once; V gene: TRBV6-2/TRBV6-3; D gene: NA; CDR3 DNA: TGTGCCAGCAGTTTTTATACAGGAAGCAATCAGCCCCAGCATTTT; CDR3 protein: CASSFYTGSNQPQHF
J gene: TRBJ1-5; clone size: many; V gene: TRBV10-3; D gene: NA; CDR3 DNA: TGTGCCATCAGTGAGTCGGGAGGCGGTGGACAGCCCCAGCATTTT; CDR3 protein: CAISESGGGGQPQHF
J gene: TRBJ1-2; clone size: NA; V gene: TRBV14; D gene: NA; CDR3 DNA: TGTGCCAGCAGCCCGGACAGTTTCTATGGCTACACCTTC; CDR3 protein: CASSPDSFYGYTF
J gene: TRBJ2-7; clone size: NA; V gene: TRBV4-3; D gene: TRBD2; CDR3 DNA: TGCGCCAGCAGCCAAGATCCCAGCGGGGGGCCCTACGAACAGTACTTC; CDR3 protein: CASSQDPSGGPYEQYF
J gene: TRBJ1-5; clone size: NA; V gene: TRBV4-1; D gene: NA; CDR3 DNA: TGCGCCAGCAGCCAAGGGGCGGTCAGGGAAAGCAATCAGCCCCAGCATTTT; CDR3 protein: CASSQGAVRESNQPQHF
J gene: TRBJ1-3; clone size: many; V gene: TRBV2; D gene: NA; CDR3 DNA: TGTGCCAGCCGGTGGAGGCAGGCTGGAAACACCATATATTTT; CDR3 protein: CASRWRQAGNTIYF
J gene: TRBJ2-7; clone size: few; V gene: TRBV20-1; D gene: TRBD1; CDR3 DNA: TGCAGTGTCCCGACAGGGTTGTCCTACGAGCAGTACTTC; CDR3 protein: CSVPTGLSYEQYF